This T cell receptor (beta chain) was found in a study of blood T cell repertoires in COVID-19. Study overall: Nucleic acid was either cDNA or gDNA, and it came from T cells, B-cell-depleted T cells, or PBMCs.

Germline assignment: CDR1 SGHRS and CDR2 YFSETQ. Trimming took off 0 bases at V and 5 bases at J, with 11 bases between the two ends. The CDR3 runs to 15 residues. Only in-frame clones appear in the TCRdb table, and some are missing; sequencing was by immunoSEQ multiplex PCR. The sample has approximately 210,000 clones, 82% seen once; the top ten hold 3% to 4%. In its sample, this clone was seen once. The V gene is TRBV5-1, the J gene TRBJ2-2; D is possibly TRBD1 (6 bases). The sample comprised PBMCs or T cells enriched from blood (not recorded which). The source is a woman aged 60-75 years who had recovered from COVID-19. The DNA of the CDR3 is TGCGCCAGCAGCTTGGGAAATCAGGGGACCGGGGAGCTGTTTTTT. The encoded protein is CASSLGNQGTGELFF. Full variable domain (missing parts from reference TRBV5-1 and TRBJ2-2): KAGVTQTPRYLIKTRGQQVTLSCSPISGHRSVSWYQQTPGQGLQFLFEYFSETQRNKGNFPGRFSGRQFSNSRSEMNVSTLELGDSALYLCASSLGNQGTGELFFGEGSRLTVL.